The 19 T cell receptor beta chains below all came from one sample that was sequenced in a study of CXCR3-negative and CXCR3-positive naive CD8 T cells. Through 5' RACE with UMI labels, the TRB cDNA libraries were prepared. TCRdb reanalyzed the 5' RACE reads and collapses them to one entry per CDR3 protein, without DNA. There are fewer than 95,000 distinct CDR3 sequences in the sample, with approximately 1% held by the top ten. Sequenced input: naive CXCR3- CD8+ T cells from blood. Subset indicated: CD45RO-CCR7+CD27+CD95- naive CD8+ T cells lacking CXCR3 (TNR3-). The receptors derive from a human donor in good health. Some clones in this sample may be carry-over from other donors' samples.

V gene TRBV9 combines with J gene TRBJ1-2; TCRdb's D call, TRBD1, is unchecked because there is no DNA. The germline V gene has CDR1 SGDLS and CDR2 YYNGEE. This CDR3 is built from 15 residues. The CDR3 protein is CASSASGTGVYGYTF.

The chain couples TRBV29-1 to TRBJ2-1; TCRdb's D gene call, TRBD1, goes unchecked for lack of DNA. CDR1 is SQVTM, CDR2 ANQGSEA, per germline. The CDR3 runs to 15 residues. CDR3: CSVEGTPLTGDEQFF.

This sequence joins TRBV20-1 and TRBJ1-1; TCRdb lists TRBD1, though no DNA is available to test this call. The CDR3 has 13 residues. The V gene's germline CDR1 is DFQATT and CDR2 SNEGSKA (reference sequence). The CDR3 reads CSADPTGRTEAFF.

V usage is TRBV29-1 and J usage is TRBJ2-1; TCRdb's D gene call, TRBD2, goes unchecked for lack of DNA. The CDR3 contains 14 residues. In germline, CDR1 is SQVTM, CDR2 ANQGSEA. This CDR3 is CSVEGLAGVSEQFF.

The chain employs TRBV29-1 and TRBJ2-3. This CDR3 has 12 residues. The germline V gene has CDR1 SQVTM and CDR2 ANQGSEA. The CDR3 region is CSALEVSDTQYF.

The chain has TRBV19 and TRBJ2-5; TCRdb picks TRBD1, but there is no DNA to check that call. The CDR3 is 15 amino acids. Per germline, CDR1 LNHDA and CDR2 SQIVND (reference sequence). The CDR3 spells CASSPTGMSGETQYF.

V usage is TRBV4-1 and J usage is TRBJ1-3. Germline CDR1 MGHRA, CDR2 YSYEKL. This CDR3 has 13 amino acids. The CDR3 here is CASSQEVTDTIYF.

The CDR3 sequence is CSAPGKVIDTQYF. V usage is TRBV20-1 and J usage is TRBJ2-3; TCRdb selects TRBD1, and the lack of DNA leaves this call unchecked. CDR3 length equals 13 residues. The germline V gene encodes CDR1 DFQATT and CDR2 SNEGSKA (reference sequence).

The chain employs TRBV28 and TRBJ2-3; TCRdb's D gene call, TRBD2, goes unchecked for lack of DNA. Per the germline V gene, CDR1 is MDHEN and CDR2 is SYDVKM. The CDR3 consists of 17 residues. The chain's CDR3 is CASSPATSGGAPDTQYF.

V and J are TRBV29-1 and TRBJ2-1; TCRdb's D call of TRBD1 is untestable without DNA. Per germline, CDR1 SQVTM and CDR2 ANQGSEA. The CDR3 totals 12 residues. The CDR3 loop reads CSVYPVGNEQFF.

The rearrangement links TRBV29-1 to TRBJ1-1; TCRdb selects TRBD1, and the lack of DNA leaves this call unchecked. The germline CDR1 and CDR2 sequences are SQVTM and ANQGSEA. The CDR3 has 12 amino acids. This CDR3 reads CSVLTGNTEAFF.

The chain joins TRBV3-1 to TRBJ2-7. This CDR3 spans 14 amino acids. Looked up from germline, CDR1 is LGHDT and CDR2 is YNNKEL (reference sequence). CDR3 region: CASSQDLEDYEQYF.

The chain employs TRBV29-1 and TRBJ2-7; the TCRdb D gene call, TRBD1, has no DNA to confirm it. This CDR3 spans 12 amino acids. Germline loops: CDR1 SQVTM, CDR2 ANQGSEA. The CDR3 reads CSVDTGGDEQYF.

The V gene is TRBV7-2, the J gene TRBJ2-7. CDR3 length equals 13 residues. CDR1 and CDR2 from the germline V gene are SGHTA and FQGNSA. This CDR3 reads CASSLWEPYEQYF.

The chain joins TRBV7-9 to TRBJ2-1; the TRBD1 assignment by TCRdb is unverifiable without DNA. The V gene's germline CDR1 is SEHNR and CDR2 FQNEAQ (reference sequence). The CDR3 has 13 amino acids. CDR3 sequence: CASSLEGSNEQFF.

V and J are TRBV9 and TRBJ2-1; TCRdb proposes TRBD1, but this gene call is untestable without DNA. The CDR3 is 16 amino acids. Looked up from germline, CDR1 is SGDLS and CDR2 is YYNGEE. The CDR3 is CASSASGTGLGNEQFF.

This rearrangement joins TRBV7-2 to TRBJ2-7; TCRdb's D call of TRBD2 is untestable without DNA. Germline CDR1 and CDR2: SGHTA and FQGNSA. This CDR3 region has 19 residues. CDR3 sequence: CASSLGTPGLAFRSYEPYF.

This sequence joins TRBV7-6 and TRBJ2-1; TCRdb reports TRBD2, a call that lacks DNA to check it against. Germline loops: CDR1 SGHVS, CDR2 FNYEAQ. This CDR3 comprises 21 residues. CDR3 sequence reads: CASSLEPTSGGPQHLYNEQFF.

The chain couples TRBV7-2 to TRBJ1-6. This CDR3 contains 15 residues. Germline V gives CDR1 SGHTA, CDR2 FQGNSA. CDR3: CASSLAERVNSPLHF.